The next 32 T cell receptor beta chains were all read from a single sample in a study of blood T cell repertoires in COVID-19. The method was immunoSEQ multiplex PCR; TCRdb's version includes in-frame clones alone and lacks a portion of them. The repertoire holds 100,000 to 150,000 clones, roughly 87% seen once, with less than 8.5% in the top ten. The sequenced sample consisted of peripheral blood. Receptors were obtained from a man older than 75 with active or convalescent COVID-19.

The chain couples TRBV27 to TRBJ1-2, with TRBD1 matching 7 bases. The V gene's germline CDR1 is MNHEY and CDR2 SMNVEV (reference sequence). The CDR3 totals 13 residues. V trimming: 4 bases; J trimming: 5 bases; junction bases outside the gene matches: 4. CDR3 in amino acids: CASSSKGAYGYTF. CDR3 nucleotides: TGTGCCAGCAGTTCAAAGGGGGCATATGGCTACACCTTC.

The chain uses TRBV7-9 and TRBJ1-1, with 7 bases matching TRBD1. This CDR3 region has 16 residues. Germline-derived CDR1 and CDR2 are SEHNR and FQNEAQ (reference sequence). J was trimmed by 3 bases and V by 5 bases; bases with no gene match: 12. The chain's CDR3 is CASSPRSVTGDTEAFF. CDR3 DNA: TGTGCCAGCAGCCCCAGAAGCGTTACAGGGGACACTGAAGCTTTCTTT.

This chain uses TRBV7-3 with TRBJ2-7, with 10 nucleotides matching TRBD2. CDR1 is SGHTA, CDR2 FQGTGA, per germline. With 2 bases clipped from V and 7 bases from J, the junction kept 5 bases outside the gene matches. This CDR3 region has 14 residues. The CDR3 coding sequence is TGTGCCAGCAGCTTAGTAGGACTAGCGGAAGAGCAGTACTTC. This sequence encodes CASSLVGLAEEQYF.

The genes are TRBV19 and TRBJ2-5; the match to TRBD2 covers 9 bases. The CDR3 has 13 amino acids. V dropped 8 bases and J dropped 5; count of bases not matched to a gene: 6. CDR1 is LNHDA, CDR2 SQIVND, per germline (reference sequence). Here the CDR3 DNA reads TGTGCCAGTGGGGCGGGAGGGCCCGAGACCCAGTACTTC. Protein sequence: CASGAGGPETQYF.

The genes are TRBV21-1 and TRBJ1-2; TRBD1, the table's D call, lacks a check against the DNA. TRBV21-1 constitutes a pseudogene. This CDR3 has 14 amino acids. Here the CDR3 reads CASSMGRVTDGYTF. CDR3 nucleotide sequence: TGTGCCAGCAGCATGGGCAGGGTCACTGATGGCTACACCTTC.

The chain employs TRBV3-1 (or the pseudogene TRBV3-2) and TRBJ2-5; tentatively, D is TRBD2 (6 bases). Germline V lookup: CDR1 LGHDT, CDR2 YNNKEL (reference sequence). Trimming left V 0 bases short and J 5 bases short, with 13 bases between. The CDR3 extends over 15 amino acids. The CDR3 coding sequence is TGTGCCAGCAGCCAAGATATGCGGGGTGTCGAGACCCAGTACTTC. This gives the protein CASSQDMRGVETQYF.

The rearrangement joins TRBV5-1 to TRBJ2-5; TRBD1 matches 7 bases. Germline trimming cut 7 bases from V and 2 bases from J; bases unmatched to any gene: 2. The germline V gene encodes CDR1 SGHRS and CDR2 YFSETQ. This CDR3 comprises 12 residues. The CDR3 region has the DNA TGCGCCAGCGGGACAGTTCAAGAGACCCAGTACTTC. Protein sequence: CASGTVQETQYF. Complete variable domain (other parts from reference TRBV5-1 and TRBJ2-5): KAGVTQTPRYLIKTRGQQVTLSCSPISGHRSVSWYQQTPGQGLQFLFEYFSETQRNKGNFPGRFSGRQFSNSRSEMNVSTLELGDSALYLCASGTVQETQYFGPGTRLLVL.

The gene calls are TRBV18 and TRBJ2-1; no reliable D call. The CDR3 sequence is 13 residues long. Trimming took 4 bases from V and 3 from J, leaving 7 bases between them. Germline CDR1 reads KGHSH; CDR2 reads LQKENI. The CDR3 here is CASSLLNYNEQFF. The CDR3 bases are TGTGCCAGCTCACTACTAAACTACAATGAGCAGTTCTTC.

The V call is TRBV20-1, the J call TRBJ1-5; D gene ambiguous. The V end was cut by 3 bases, the J end by 5 bases, with 8 bases between. Germline CDR1 is DFQATT and CDR2 is SNEGSKA (reference sequence). The CDR3 covers 12 residues. CDR3: CSASRPDQPQHF. CDR3 nucleotides: TGCAGTGCTAGTCGTCCGGATCAGCCCCAGCATTTT.

This chain uses TRBV24-1 with TRBJ1-4; 9 bases match TRBD1. There are 20 residues in the CDR3. CDR1 KGHDR and CDR2 SFDVKD come from the germline V gene. V gave up 5 bases and J gave up 4 bases; unmatched junction bases: 19. CDR3 region: CATSAPLNRGQSVFNEKLFF. The DNA of the CDR3 is TGTGCCACCAGTGCACCCCTTAACAGGGGGCAGAGCGTGTTTAATGAAAAACTGTTTTTT.

The chain has TRBV24-1 and TRBJ1-1, with D unresolved. CDR3 size: 14 residues. With 9 bases removed from V and 2 bases from J, the gap between germline ends came to 15 bases. Germline values: CDR1 KGHDR, CDR2 SFDVKD. The CDR3 here is CATQSAGYNTEAFF. Here the CDR3 DNA reads TGTGCCACCCAAAGTGCGGGATATAACACTGAAGCTTTCTTT.

The chain links TRBV6-1 to TRBJ2-6; 7 nucleotides line up with TRBD1. The CDR3 covers 18 residues. CDR1 and CDR2 from the germline V gene are MNHNS and SASEGT. V was clipped by 4 bases and J by 0 bases; unmatched bases: 9. The CDR3 DNA reads TGTGCCAGCAGTGGGGCCGGGACAGTGCCCTCTGGGGCCAACGTCCTGACTTTC. Its translation is CASSGAGTVPSGANVLTF.

The gene calls are TRBV20-1 and TRBJ2-2, with a weak D call TRBD1 (5 bases). The CDR3 loop spans 16 amino acids. V was shortened by 3 bases and J by 0 bases, with 14 bases between the two germline ends. Germline loops: CDR1 DFQATT, CDR2 SNEGSKA (reference sequence). As DNA, the CDR3 is TGCAGTGCTAGTACAGGTTTTCCTTCGAACACCGGGGAGCTGTTTTTT. It yields the protein CSASTGFPSNTGELFF.

The chain is built from TRBV7-8 and TRBJ2-1; D might be TRBD1 (6 bases). Trimming pared 4 bases from V and 3 bases from J, leaving 13 bases between. This CDR3 has 15 amino acids. The V gene's germline CDR1 is SGHVS and CDR2 FQNEAQ. CDR3 DNA: TGTGCCAGCAGCTACAGGGATAGGGACTACAATGAGCAGTTCTTC. Protein product: CASSYRDRDYNEQFF.

This clone was observed once. This chain uses TRBV24-1 with TRBJ2-3; 8 positions agree with TRBD2. CDR1 and CDR2 (germline): KGHDR, SFDVKD. The CDR3 has 16 amino acids. Unmatched junction bases numbered 8, after V lost 2 bases and J lost 5 bases. The CDR3 here is CATSDWTSRAGDTQYF. The CDR3 DNA is TGTGCCACCAGTGATTGGACTAGCCGAGCGGGAGATACGCAGTATTTT.

A note on this clone: Within the sample, other DNA sequences also encode this same CDR3. This chain links TRBV9 with TRBJ2-1; D gene uncertain. Looked up from germline, CDR1 is SGDLS and CDR2 is YYNGEE. V lost 0 bases to trimming and J lost 0 bases, with 7 bases between them. There are 15 residues in the CDR3. CDR3 sequence: CASSVVPSSYNEQFF. The CDR3 DNA is TGTGCCAGCAGCGTAGTACCCAGCTCCTACAATGAGCAGTTCTTC.

The chain uses TRBV28 and TRBJ1-1; D perhaps matches TRBD1 (5 bases). Between the trimmed V and J ends, which lost 11 bases and 0 bases, there was a span of 16 bases. Germline V gene sequence: CDR1 MDHEN, CDR2 SYDVKM. The CDR3 is 14 residues long. The DNA of the CDR3 is TGTGCCGCCACACGGGGGGGTGTGAACACTGAAGCTTTCTTT. Encoded protein: CAATRGGVNTEAFF.

The V and J genes are TRBV30 and TRBJ1-3, with D possibly TRBD1 on 6 matching bases. Germline CDR1 reads GTSNPN; CDR2 reads SVGIG (reference sequence). This CDR3 spans 17 amino acids. Trimming took 0 bases from V and 0 from J, leaving 15 bases between them. Here the CDR3 reads CAWSVRAGVNSGNTIYF. CDR3 DNA: TGTGCCTGGAGTGTACGGGCAGGGGTAAACTCTGGAAACACCATATATTTT.

The V call is TRBV5-1, the J call TRBJ2-3, with a possible D match to TRBD2 (5 bases). With 0 bases removed from V and 0 bases from J, the gap between germline ends came to 8 bases. Germline loops: CDR1 SGHRS, CDR2 YFSETQ. The CDR3 spans 15 residues. CDR3 nucleotides: TGCGCCAGCAGCTTGGGAGGGTCTAGCACAGATACGCAGTATTTT. It encodes CASSLGGSSTDTQYF.

The V gene is TRBV27, the J gene TRBJ1-2, with a weak D call TRBD1 (5 bases). Germline assignment: CDR1 MNHEY and CDR2 SMNVEV (reference sequence). The CDR3 runs to 14 residues. V lost 3 bases and J lost 8, with 16 bases in between. The CDR3 nucleotides are TGTGCCAGCAGTTTCGGCGGGGGGACTCGGGGCTACACCTTC. It translates to CASSFGGGTRGYTF.

The V gene is TRBV3-1 (or the pseudogene TRBV3-2), the J gene TRBJ2-3, with TRBD2 matching 14 bases. V shed 5 bases, J shed 0 bases, and the junction held 7 bases outside the gene matches. The CDR3 covers 18 residues. CDR1 is LGHDT, CDR2 YNNKEL, per germline (reference sequence). CDR3 in amino acids: CASSVRTSGRTSTDTQYF. DNA for the CDR3: TGTGCCAGCAGCGTGCGGACTAGCGGGAGGACAAGCACAGATACGCAGTATTTT.

The CDR3: CASSTAGVNEKLFF. The CDR3 DNA follows: TGTGCCAGTAGTACGGCGGGGGTTAATGAAAAACTGTTTTTT. The V and J genes are TRBV19 and TRBJ1-4; D possibly corresponds to TRBD1 (5 bases). The CDR3 runs 14 residues. Germline CDR1 is LNHDA and CDR2 is SQIVND (reference sequence). V lost 4 bases and J 4 bases, leaving 10 bases between the germline ends. The complete variable domain, with remaining parts taken from reference TRBV19 and TRBJ1-4, reads DGGITQSPKYLFRKEGQNVTLSCEQNLNHDAMYWYRQDPGQGLRLIYYSQIVNDFQKGDIAEGYSVSREKKESFPLTVTSAQKNPTAFYLCASSTAGVNEKLFFGSGTQLSVL.

The chain employs TRBV6-2 or TRBV6-3 and TRBJ2-1; 8 bases match TRBD1. The J segment lost 3 bases and the V segment lost 6 bases, leaving 10 bases of the junction unmatched. This CDR3 is built from 16 residues. In germline, CDR1 is MNHEY, CDR2 SVGEGT. In DNA form, the CDR3 reads TGTGCCAGCAGCCAAGCGACAGGGGCTCGCTACAATGAGCAGTTCTTC. Translating gives CASSQATGARYNEQFF.

The chain uses TRBV19 and TRBJ2-3; TRBD2 agrees at 8 bases. The CDR3 loop spans 13 amino acids. The germline gives CDR1 LNHDA, CDR2 SQIVND (reference sequence). The V gene end was trimmed by 4 bases and the J gene end by 4 bases; junction bases not matched to a gene: 1. DNA for the CDR3: TGTGCCAGTAGTACGGGGGGGGCAGATACGCAGTATTTT. This translates into CASSTGGADTQYF.

The table lists this clone with a few counts. The chain employs TRBV18 and TRBJ2-7; 7 bases map to TRBD1. Germline V CDR1 and CDR2: KGHSH, LQKENI. There are 13 residues in the CDR3. The J segment lost 5 bases and the V segment lost 6 bases, leaving 7 bases of the junction unmatched. CDR3 protein: CASSPGQRNEQYF. For the CDR3, the DNA is TGTGCCAGCTCGCCGGGACAGCGCAACGAGCAGTACTTC.

This rearrangement joins TRBV6-5 to TRBJ1-4, with TRBD1 as a possible D gene (5 bases). With 6 bases removed from V and 6 bases from J, the gap between germline ends came to 14 bases. This CDR3 spans 14 amino acids. Germline V gives CDR1 MNHEY, CDR2 SVGAGI. The CDR3 region has the DNA TGTGCCAGCAGCAGGCAGGGTAGAGATGAAAAACTGTTTTTT. It encodes CASSRQGRDEKLFF.

The DNA of the CDR3 is TGTGCCAGTAGCAGGACAGGGTTTGGCGGTCAGCCCCAGCATTTT. Amino acid sequence: CASSRTGFGGQPQHF. The V gene is TRBV19, the J gene TRBJ1-5, with TRBD1 matching over 8 bases. V trimming: 6 bases; J trimming: 6 bases; junction bases outside the gene matches: 10. Germline CDR1 and CDR2: LNHDA and SQIVND (reference sequence). There are 15 residues in the CDR3.

This chain links TRBV19 with TRBJ2-7; 8 bases agree with TRBD1. CDR3 length: 14 residues. V gave up 6 bases and J gave up 1 base; unmatched junction bases: 5. Germline V CDR1 and CDR2: LNHDA, SQIVND (reference sequence). This CDR3 reads CASSRTGRSYEQYF. The CDR3 bases are TGTGCCAGTAGCCGGACAGGGAGGTCCTACGAGCAGTACTTC.

The CDR3 sequence is CASSPGGIQRFRTHGYTF. DNA of the CDR3: TGTGCCAGCAGCCCAGGGGGTATTCAGAGATTTCGAACCCATGGCTACACCTTC. This rearrangement joins TRBV7-8 to TRBJ1-2, with 7 positions matching TRBD1. Germline lookup yields CDR1 SGHVS and CDR2 FQNEAQ. The CDR3 runs to 18 residues. Unmatched junction bases numbered 21, after V lost 5 bases and J lost 6 bases.

V gene TRBV21-1 combines with J gene TRBJ1-6; the tabulated D call, TRBD1, remains unverified against the DNA. TRBV21-1 is reported as a pseudogene. The CDR3 spans 21 residues. The DNA of the CDR3 is TGTGCCAGCAGTGACCGAAGAGGGACAGGAAATAGGAGCTCCTATAATTCACCCCTCCACTTT. Translation: CASSDRRGTGNRSSYNSPLHF.

The rearrangement joins TRBV5-1 to TRBJ2-7; no firm D call. CDR3 size: 12 residues. From germline, CDR1 is SGHRS and CDR2 YFSETQ. Trimming removed 2 bases from V and 4 bases from J, with 7 bases in between. CDR3 bases: TGCGCCAGCAGCTTCGGAGAGTACGAGCAGTACTTC. Translated: CASSFGEYEQYF. Drawing the rest from reference TRBV5-1 and TRBJ2-7, the complete variable domain is KAGVTQTPRYLIKTRGQQVTLSCSPISGHRSVSWYQQTPGQGLQFLFEYFSETQRNKGNFPGRFSGRQFSNSRSEMNVSTLELGDSALYLCASSFGEYEQYFGPGTRLTVT.

This chain connects TRBV6-2 or TRBV6-3 to TRBJ2-1, with 13 positions matching TRBD2. Germline loops: CDR1 MNHEY, CDR2 SVGEGT. V dropped 2 bases and J dropped 5; count of bases not matched to a gene: 3. The CDR3 runs to 16 residues. The CDR3, as DNA: TGTGCCAGCAGTTACCCGGGACTAGCGGGAAACAATGAGCAGTTCTTC. It encodes CASSYPGLAGNNEQFF.